This is a list of T cell receptor beta chains from one sample in a study of CD8+CD57+ T cells in acquired aplastic anemia. Each CDR3 protein gets one entry after TCRdb re-called the reads with MiXCR. The data show some 200,000 distinct CDR3 sequences, with under 55% seen just once and just under 20% held by the top ten. Material: sorted CD4+, CD8+, or CD8+CD57+ T cells (not recorded which) from PBMCs. The receptors here all came from a human donor with aplastic anemia. The CDR3 runs from the conserved cysteine through the conserved F or W. A D gene is named only where the DNA matches it firmly. Clone size is given for some rows only: seen once, a few or many times, or a class if the clone is expanded.

.	.	TRBJ2-7	TRBV10-3	CAISVGDTYEQYF	TGTGCCATCAGTGTCGGGGATACATACGAGCAGTACTTC
.	many	TRBJ1-6	TRBV10-3	CAISVARTGRTANSPLHF	TGTGCCATCAGTGTTGCCCGAACAGGAAGGACGGCCAACTCACCCCTCCACTTT
.	many	TRBJ2-4	TRBV2	CASSVEVGAKNIQYF	TGTGCCAGCAGTGTGGAGGTGGGAGCCAAAAACATTCAGTACTTC
TRBD1	once	TRBJ1-6	TRBV2	CASSATTGGESPLHF	TGTGCCAGCAGTGCAACGACAGGGGGGGAATCACCCCTCCACTTT
.	many	TRBJ1-1	TRBV29-1	CSVGGGGNTEAFF	TGCAGCGTTGGAGGGGGTGGGAACACTGAAGCTTTCTTT
.	many	TRBJ2-3	TRBV9	CASSPSRGGIDTQYF	TGTGCCAGCAGCCCGAGTAGGGGGGGCATAGATACGCAGTATTTT
.	.	TRBJ2-6	TRBV20-1	CSARKSGANVLTF	TGCAGTGCGAGAAAGTCTGGGGCCAACGTCCTGACTTTC
.	many	TRBJ2-5	TRBV6-6	CASSYSQETQYF	TGTGCCAGCAGTTACTCCCAAGAGACCCAGTACTTC
.	.	TRBJ2-7	TRBV2	CASSWWRAGLYEQYF	TGTGCCAGCAGCTGGTGGAGGGCGGGGCTATACGAGCAGTACTTC
TRBD2	.	TRBJ2-7	TRBV7-9	CASSMGGGSYEQYF	TGTGCCAGCAGCATGGGCGGGGGCTCCTACGAGCAGTACTTC
TRBD2	.	TRBJ2-7	TRBV10-3	CAISGRARREQYF	TGTGCCATCAGCGGGAGGGCCCGTCGGGAGCAGTACTTC
TRBD1	.	TRBJ1-5	TRBV14	CASSQDLTGNQPQHF	TGTGCCAGCAGCCAAGATTTGACAGGGAATCAGCCCCAGCATTTT
TRBD1	.	TRBJ1-5	TRBV7-9	CASSQDRAALQPQHF	TGTGCCAGCAGCCAAGACAGGGCGGCCCTTCAGCCCCAGCATTTT
.	once	TRBJ1-4	TRBV25-1	CASSDRAANEKLFF	TGTGCCAGCAGCGACCGCGCAGCTAATGAGAAACTGTTTTTT
.	many	TRBJ1-6	TRBV7-9	CASSSGAPLHF	TGTGCCAGCAGCTCTGGAGCCCCCCTCCACTTT
.	.	TRBJ1-2	TRBV29-1	CSATLGSYYGYTF	TGCAGCGCTACGTTGGGGTCCTACTATGGCTACACCTTC
TRBD1	.	TRBJ1-6	TRBV20-1	CSARAFGQVNNSPLHF	TGCAGTGCTAGAGCTTTCGGACAGGTGAATAATTCACCCCTCCACTTT
TRBD1	many	TRBJ2-7	TRBV5-1	CASSQYGTAYEQYF	TGCGCCAGCAGCCAGTACGGGACAGCCTACGAGCAGTACTTC
TRBD2	.	TRBJ2-1	TRBV20-1	CTPLREGLHEQFF	TGCACCCCCCTCCGGGAGGGCCTCCATGAGCAGTTCTTC
.	many	TRBJ2-3	TRBV20-1	CSARRTASTDTQYF	TGCAGTGCTAGACGCACTGCTAGCACAGATACGCAGTATTTT
TRBD1	.	TRBJ2-5	TRBV6-5	CASRGQGVGETQYF	TGTGCCAGCCGGGGACAGGGCGTTGGGGAGACCCAGTACTTC
TRBD1	.	TRBJ2-7	TRBV12-3/TRBV12-4	CASSATGQGAGEQYF	TGTGCCAGCAGCGCCACCGGACAGGGGGCTGGAGAGCAGTACTTC
TRBD1	.	TRBJ2-5	TRBV20-1	CSARAGRGQETQYF	TGCAGTGCTAGGGCTGGCAGGGGGCAAGAGACCCAGTACTTC
.	once	TRBJ2-1	TRBV5-5	CASSLMSGARFF	TGTGCCAGCAGCTTAATGTCGGGGGCGAGGTTCTTC
TRBD1	few	TRBJ1-1	TRBV20-1	CSAPRTGEVENTEAFF	TGCAGTGCTCCCCGGACAGGGGAGGTTGAAAACACTGAAGCTTTCTTT
TRBD1	.	TRBJ2-3	TRBV19	CASSTEDREGDTQYF	TGTGCCAGTAGTACTGAGGACAGGGAAGGTGATACGCAGTATTTT
TRBD1	many	TRBJ1-2	TRBV2	CASSANQGVGYGYTF	TGTGCCAGCAGTGCGAATCAGGGGGTGGGCTATGGCTACACCTTC
.	.	TRBJ1-6	TRBV15	CATSRDRIGSSLHF	TGTGCCACCAGCAGGGATCGTATAGGATCATCCCTCCACTTT
TRBD1	.	TRBJ2-5	TRBV2	CASGRRTGGDETRYF	TGTGCCAGCGGCCGACGGACAGGGGGCGACGAGACCCGGTACTTC
.	many	TRBJ2-5	TRBV3-1	CASSQGTGRAQYF	TGTGCCAGCAGCCAAGGTACAGGGAGGGCCCAGTACTTC
TRBD1	.	TRBJ1-5	TRBV19	CASSTTGARGIQPQHF	TGTGCCAGTAGTACTACAGGGGCCAGGGGGATACAGCCCCAGCATTTT
.	.	TRBJ2-1	TRBV10-3	CVISEYYGVGNEQFF	TGTGTCATCAGTGAGTATTATGGAGTCGGCAATGAGCAGTTCTTC
.	.	TRBJ1-2	TRBV20-1	CSAIDGGISTF	TGCAGTGCGATCGACGGGGGAATTTCCACCTTC
.	many	TRBJ1-2	TRBV6-1	CASSEALTGGYTF	TGTGCCAGCAGTGAAGCTTTGACGGGTGGCTACACCTTC
.	.	TRBJ2-7	TRBV19	CASSRQDTSYEQYF	TGTGCCAGTAGTAGACAGGACACCTCCTACGAGCAGTACTTC
TRBD1	.	TRBJ1-2	TRBV7-8	CASSKQGARGYTF	TGTGCCAGCAGTAAACAGGGGGCTAGAGGCTACACCTTC
.	many	TRBJ1-2	TRBV5-5	CASSGGTNYGYTF	TGTGCCAGCAGTGGCGGGACTAACTATGGCTACACCTTC
TRBD1	many	TRBJ1-5	TRBV10-3	CAISETGATQPQHF	TGTGCCATCAGTGAAACAGGGGCAACTCAGCCCCAGCATTTT
TRBD1	many	TRBJ1-2	TRBV20-1	CSALTQGAKGYTF	TGCAGTGCTCTAACACAGGGGGCTAAAGGCTACACCTTC
.	few	TRBJ2-2	TRBV2	CASSSPVANTGELFF	TGTGCCAGCAGTTCGCCTGTCGCGAACACCGGGGAGCTGTTTTTT
.	.	TRBJ2-3	TRBV19	CATSGFHGDTQYF	TGTGCCACGTCAGGGTTTCATGGAGATACGCAGTATTTT